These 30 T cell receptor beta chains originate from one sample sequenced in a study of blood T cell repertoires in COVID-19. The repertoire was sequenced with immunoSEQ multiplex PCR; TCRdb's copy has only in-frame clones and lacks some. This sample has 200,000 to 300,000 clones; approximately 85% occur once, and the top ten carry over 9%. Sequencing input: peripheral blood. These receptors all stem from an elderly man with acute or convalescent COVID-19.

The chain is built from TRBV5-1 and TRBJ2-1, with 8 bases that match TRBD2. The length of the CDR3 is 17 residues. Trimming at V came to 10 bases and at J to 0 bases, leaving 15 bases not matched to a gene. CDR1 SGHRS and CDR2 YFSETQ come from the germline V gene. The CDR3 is CASLQGGGGSSYNEQFF. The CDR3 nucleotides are TGCGCCTCCCTGCAGGGTGGCGGGGGGAGCTCCTACAATGAGCAGTTCTTC. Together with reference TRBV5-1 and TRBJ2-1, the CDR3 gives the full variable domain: KAGVTQTPRYLIKTRGQQVTLSCSPISGHRSVSWYQQTPGQGLQFLFEYFSETQRNKGNFPGRFSGRQFSNSRSEMNVSTLELGDSALYLCASLQGGGGSSYNEQFFGPGTRLTVL.

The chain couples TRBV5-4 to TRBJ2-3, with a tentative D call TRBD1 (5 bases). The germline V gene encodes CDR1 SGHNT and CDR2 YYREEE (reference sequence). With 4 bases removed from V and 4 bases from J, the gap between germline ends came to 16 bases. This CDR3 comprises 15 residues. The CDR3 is CASSRKDKGADTQYF. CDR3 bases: TGTGCCAGCAGCCGCAAGGACAAAGGGGCAGATACGCAGTATTTT.

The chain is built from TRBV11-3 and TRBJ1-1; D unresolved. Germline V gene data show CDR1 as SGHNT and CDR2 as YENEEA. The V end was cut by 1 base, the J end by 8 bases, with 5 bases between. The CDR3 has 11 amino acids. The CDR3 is CASSLGEEAFF. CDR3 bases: TGTGCCAGCAGCTTAGGGGAGGAAGCTTTCTTT. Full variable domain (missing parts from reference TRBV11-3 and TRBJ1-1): EAGVVQSPRYKIIEKKQPVAFWCNPISGHNTLYWYLQNLGQGPELLIRYENEEAVDDSQLPKDRFSAERLKGVDSTLKIQPAELGDSAVYLCASSLGEEAFFGQGTRLTVV.

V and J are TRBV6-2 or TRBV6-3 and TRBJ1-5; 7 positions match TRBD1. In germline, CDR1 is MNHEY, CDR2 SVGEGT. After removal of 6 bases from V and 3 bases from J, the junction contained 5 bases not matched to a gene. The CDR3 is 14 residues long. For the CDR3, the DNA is TGTGCCAGCAGCAGGGACAGTTTCAATCAGCCCCAGCATTTT. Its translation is CASSRDSFNQPQHF.

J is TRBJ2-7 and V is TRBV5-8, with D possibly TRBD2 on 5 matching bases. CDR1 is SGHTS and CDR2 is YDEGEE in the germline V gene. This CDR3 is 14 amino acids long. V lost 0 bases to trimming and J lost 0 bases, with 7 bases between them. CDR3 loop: CASSLGRSSYEQYF. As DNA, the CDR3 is TGTGCCAGCAGCTTGGGGAGGAGCTCCTACGAGCAGTACTTC.

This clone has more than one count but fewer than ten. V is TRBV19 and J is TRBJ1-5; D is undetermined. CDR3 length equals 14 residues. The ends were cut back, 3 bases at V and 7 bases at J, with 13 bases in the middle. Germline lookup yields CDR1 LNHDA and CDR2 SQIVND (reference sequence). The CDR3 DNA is TGTGCCAGTAGTATCGGGGTAAGGGAGCAGCCCCAGCATTTT. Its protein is CASSIGVREQPQHF.

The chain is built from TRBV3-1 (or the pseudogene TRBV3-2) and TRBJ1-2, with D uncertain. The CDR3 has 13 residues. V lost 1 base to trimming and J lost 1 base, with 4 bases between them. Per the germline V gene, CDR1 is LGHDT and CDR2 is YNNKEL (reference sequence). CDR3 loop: CASSQASNYGYTF. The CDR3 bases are TGTGCCAGCAGCCAAGCCAGTAACTATGGCTACACCTTC.

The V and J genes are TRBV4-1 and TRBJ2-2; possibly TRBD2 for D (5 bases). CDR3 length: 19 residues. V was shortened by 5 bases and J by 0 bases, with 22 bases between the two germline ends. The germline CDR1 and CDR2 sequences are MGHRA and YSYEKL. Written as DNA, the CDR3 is TGCGCCAGCAGCGAGAGGGCAGCTAGCAGTGTCGCGAACACCGGGGAGCTGTTTTTT. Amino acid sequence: CASSERAASSVANTGELFF.

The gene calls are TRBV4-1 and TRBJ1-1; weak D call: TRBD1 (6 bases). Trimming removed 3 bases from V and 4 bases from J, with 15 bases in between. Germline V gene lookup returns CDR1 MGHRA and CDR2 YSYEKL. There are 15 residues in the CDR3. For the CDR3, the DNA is TGCGCCAGCAGCCAGACAGGTGTCTTAAGCACTGAAGCTTTCTTT. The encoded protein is CASSQTGVLSTEAFF.

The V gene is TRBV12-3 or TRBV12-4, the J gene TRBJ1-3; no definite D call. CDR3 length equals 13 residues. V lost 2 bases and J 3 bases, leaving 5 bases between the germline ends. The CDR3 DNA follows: TGTGCCAGCAGTTTACGAGGTGGAAACACCATATATTTT. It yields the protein CASSLRGGNTIYF.

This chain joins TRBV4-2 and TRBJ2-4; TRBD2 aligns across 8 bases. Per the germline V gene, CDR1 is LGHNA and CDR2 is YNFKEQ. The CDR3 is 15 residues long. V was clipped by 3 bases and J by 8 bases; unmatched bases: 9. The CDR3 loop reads CASSQSNSGEDIQYF. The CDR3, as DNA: TGTGCCAGCAGCCAGAGCAATAGCGGGGAAGACATTCAGTACTTC.

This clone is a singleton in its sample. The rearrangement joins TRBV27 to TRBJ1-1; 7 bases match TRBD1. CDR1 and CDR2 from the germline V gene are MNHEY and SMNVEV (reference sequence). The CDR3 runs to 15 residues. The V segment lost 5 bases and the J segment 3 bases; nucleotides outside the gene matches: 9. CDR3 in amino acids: CASSLGTAGDTEAFF. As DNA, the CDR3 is TGTGCCAGCAGTCTCGGGACAGCGGGGGACACTGAAGCTTTCTTT.

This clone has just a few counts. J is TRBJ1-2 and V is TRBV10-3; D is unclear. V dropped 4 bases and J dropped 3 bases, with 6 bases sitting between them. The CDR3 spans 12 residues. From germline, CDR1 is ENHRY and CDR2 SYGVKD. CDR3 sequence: CAISVGDYGYTF. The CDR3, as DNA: TGTGCCATCAGTGTCGGGGACTATGGCTACACCTTC.

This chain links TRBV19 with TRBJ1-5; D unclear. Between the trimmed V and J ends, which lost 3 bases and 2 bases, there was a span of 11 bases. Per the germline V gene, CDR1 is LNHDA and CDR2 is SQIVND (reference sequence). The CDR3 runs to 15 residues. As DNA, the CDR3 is TGTGCCAGTAGTATCCTGGGCCAGGGCAATCAGCCCCAGCATTTT. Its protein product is CASSILGQGNQPQHF.

Here the CDR3 DNA reads TGTGCCACCAGTGATCCTTCCGGGAAAGAAGCTTTCTTT. Translating gives CATSDPSGKEAFF. V is TRBV24-1 and J is TRBJ1-1; D is undetermined. In germline, CDR1 is KGHDR, CDR2 SFDVKD. Trimming took off 3 bases at V and 8 bases at J, with 12 bases between the two ends. The CDR3 extends over 13 amino acids.

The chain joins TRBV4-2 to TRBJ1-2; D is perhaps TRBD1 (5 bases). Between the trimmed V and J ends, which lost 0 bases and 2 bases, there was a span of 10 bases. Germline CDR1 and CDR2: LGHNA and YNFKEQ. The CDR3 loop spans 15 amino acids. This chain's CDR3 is CASSQEQARNYGYTF. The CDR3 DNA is TGTGCCAGCAGCCAAGAACAGGCCCGGAACTATGGCTACACCTTC.

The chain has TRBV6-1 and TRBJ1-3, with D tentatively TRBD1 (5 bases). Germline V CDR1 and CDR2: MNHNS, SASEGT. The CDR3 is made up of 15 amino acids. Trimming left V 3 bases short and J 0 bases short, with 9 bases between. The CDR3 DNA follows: TGTGCCAGCAGTGACAGGGAACTCTCTGGAAACACCATATATTTT. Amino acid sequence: CASSDRELSGNTIYF.

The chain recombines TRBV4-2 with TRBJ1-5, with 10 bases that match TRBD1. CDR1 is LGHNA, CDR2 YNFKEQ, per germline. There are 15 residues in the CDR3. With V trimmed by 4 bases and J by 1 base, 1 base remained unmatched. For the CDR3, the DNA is TGTGCCAGCAGCCCGGGACAGGGGAGCAATCAGCCCCAGCATTTT. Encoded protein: CASSPGQGSNQPQHF.

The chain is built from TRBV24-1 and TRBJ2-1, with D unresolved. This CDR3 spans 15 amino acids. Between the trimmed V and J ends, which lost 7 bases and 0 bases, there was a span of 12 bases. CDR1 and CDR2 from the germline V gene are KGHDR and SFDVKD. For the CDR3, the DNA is TGTGCCACCAGCCCCCGCGTGAGCTCCTACAATGAGCAGTTCTTC. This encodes CATSPRVSSYNEQFF.

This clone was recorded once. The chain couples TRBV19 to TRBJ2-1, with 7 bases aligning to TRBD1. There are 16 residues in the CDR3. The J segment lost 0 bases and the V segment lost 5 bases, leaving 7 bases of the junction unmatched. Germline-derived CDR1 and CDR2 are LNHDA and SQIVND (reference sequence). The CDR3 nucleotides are TGTGCCAGTAGTCCGAACAGGGGTAGCTCCTACAATGAGCAGTTCTTC. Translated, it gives CASSPNRGSSYNEQFF. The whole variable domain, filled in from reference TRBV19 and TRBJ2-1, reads DGGITQSPKYLFRKEGQNVTLSCEQNLNHDAMYWYRQDPGQGLRLIYYSQIVNDFQKGDIAEGYSVSREKKESFPLTVTSAQKNPTAFYLCASSPNRGSSYNEQFFGPGTRLTVL.

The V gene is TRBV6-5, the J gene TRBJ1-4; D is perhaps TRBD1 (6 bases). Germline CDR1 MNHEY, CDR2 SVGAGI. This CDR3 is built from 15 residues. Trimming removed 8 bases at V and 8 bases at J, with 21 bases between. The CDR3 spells CASRERDTLREKLFF. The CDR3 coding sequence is TGTGCCAGCCGAGAGAGGGACACACTAAGGGAAAAACTGTTTTTT.

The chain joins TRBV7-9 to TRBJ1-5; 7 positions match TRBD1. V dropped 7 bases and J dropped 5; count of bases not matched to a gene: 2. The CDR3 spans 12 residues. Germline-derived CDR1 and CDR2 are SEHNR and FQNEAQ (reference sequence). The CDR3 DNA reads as TGTGCCAGCACAGGGGGGGATCAGCCCCAGCATTTT. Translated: CASTGGDQPQHF.

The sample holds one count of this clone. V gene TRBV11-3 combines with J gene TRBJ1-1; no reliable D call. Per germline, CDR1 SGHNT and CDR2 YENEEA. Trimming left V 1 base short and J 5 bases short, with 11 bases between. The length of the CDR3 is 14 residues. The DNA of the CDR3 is TGTGCCAGCAGCTTAGTGCCCGGCGGGACTGAAGCTTTCTTT. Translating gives CASSLVPGGTEAFF.

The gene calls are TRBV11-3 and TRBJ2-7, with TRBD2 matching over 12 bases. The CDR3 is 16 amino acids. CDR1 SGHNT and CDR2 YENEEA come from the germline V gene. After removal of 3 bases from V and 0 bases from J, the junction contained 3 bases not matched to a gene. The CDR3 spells CASSFGLAGPSYEQYF. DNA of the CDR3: TGTGCCAGCAGCTTTGGACTAGCGGGACCCTCCTACGAGCAGTACTTC.

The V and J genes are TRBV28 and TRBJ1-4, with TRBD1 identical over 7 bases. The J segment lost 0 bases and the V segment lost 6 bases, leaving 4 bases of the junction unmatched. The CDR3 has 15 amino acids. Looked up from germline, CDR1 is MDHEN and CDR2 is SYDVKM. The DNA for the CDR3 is TGTGCCAGCAGCCCGGGACAGCCAACTAATGAAAAACTGTTTTTT. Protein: CASSPGQPTNEKLFF.

This CDR3 reads CASSLGSHTSGNTIYF. The DNA of the CDR3 is TGTGCCAGCAGCTTAGGATCCCACACCTCTGGAAACACCATATATTTT. V gene TRBV11-2 combines with J gene TRBJ1-3; D gene ambiguous. V dropped 1 base and J dropped 0 bases, with 10 bases sitting between them. Germline V gene lookup returns CDR1 SGHAT and CDR2 FQNNGV. The CDR3 consists of 16 residues. The complete variable domain, with remaining parts taken from reference TRBV11-2 and TRBJ1-3, reads EAGVAQSPRYKIIEKRQSVAFWCNPISGHATLYWYQQILGQGPKLLIQFQNNGVVDDSQLPKDRFSAERLKGVDSTLKIQPAKLEDSAVYLCASSLGSHTSGNTIYFGEGSWLTVV.

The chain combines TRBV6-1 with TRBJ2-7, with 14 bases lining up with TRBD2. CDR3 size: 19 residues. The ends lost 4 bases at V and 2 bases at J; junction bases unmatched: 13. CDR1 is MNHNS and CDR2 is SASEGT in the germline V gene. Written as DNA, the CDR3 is TGTGCCAGCAGTGCCTCGGGCTACGGACTAGCGGGAGGTCCCTACGAGCAGTACTTC. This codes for CASSASGYGLAGGPYEQYF.

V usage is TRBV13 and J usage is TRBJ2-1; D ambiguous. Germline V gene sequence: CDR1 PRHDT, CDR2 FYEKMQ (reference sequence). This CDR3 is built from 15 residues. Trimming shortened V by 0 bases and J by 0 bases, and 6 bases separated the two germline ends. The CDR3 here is CASSLGYFSYNEQFF. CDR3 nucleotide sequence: TGTGCCAGCAGCTTAGGCTACTTCTCCTACAATGAGCAGTTCTTC.

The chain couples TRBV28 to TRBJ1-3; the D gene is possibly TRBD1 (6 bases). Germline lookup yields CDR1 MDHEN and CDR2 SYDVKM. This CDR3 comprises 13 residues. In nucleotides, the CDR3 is TGTGGGCATGGGGGCGTCTCTGGAAACACCATATATTTT. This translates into CGHGGVSGNTIYF.

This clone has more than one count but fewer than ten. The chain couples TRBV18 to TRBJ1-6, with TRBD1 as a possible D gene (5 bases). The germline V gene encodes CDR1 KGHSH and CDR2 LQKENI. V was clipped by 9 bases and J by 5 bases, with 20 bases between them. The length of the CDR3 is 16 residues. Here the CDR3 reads CASATRQGTDNSPLHF. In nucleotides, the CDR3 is TGTGCCAGTGCCACCCGCCAGGGAACAGATAATTCACCCCTCCACTTT.